The sequence of this TCR beta chain was determined in a study of blood T cell repertoires in COVID-19. Study information: PBMCs, B-cell-depleted T cells, or T cells were the source of the cDNA or gDNA that made up the material.

In the study's own analysis: Using reference gene primer amplification, nucleated cell counts were estimated. Profiled with immunoSEQ multiplex PCR; TCRdb holds only in-frame clones, not every one. V, J and clone size are taken as reported in that table, and D and trimming were inferred from the DNA itself. Of about 68,000 clones in the sample, over 75% were seen once. The V gene end was trimmed by 2 bases and the J gene end by 7 bases; junction bases not matched to a gene: 6. In germline, CDR1 is SGHTA, CDR2 FQGTGA. This CDR3 region has 15 residues. This clone has a handful of counts. The sequence came from a man aged 50 to 59 with acute or convalescent COVID-19. The chain employs TRBV7-3 and TRBJ2-1; 9 positions agree with TRBD2. The sample taken for sequencing was peripheral blood. The CDR3 is CASSLDGTSSNEQFF. In DNA, the CDR3 is TGTGCCAGCAGCTTAGATGGGACTAGCTCTAATGAGCAGTTCTTC. Complete variable domain (other parts from reference TRBV7-3 and TRBJ2-1): GAGVSQTPSNKVTEKGKYVELRCDPISGHTALYWYRQSLGQGPEFLIYFQGTGAADDSGLPNDRFFAVRPEGSVSTLKIQRTERGDSAVYLCASSLDGTSSNEQFFGPGTRLTVL.